The rows below give T cell receptor beta chains drawn from one sample of a study of T cells in Graves' hyperthyroidism and ophthalmopathy. TCRdb reprocessed the multiplex PCR reads via MiXCR and lists one record per CDR3 protein. This table holds 350,000 or so distinct CDR3 sequences, roughly 20% found once. Sequencing was performed on blood. The source of these receptors is a woman aged 35 to 49 with Graves' ophthalmopathy. CDR3s include the opening cysteine and the closing phenylalanine or tryptophan. A D gene is named only where the DNA matches it firmly. The size entry is marked missing in some rows and otherwise reads once, few, many or a size class.

v_gene	j_gene	abundance	d_gene	CDR3aa	CDR3nt
TRBV18	TRBJ2-4	.	.	CASSPYVGSGDIQYF	TGTGCCAGCTCACCGTATGTCGGCTCCGGGGACATTCAGTACTTC
TRBV4-3	TRBJ2-5	once	TRBD2	CASSQGGGGPPYQETQYF	TGCGCCAGCAGCCAAGGGGGGGGAGGGCCCCCGTACCAAGAGACCCAGTACTTC
TRBV19	TRBJ2-5	many	.	CASSIGGQETQYF	TGTGCCAGTAGTATAGGGGGCCAAGAGACCCAGTACTTC
TRBV19	TRBJ1-1	.	.	CASSVGGGRYIMNTEAFF	TGTGCCAGTAGTGTCGGGGGAGGGCGATACATCATGAACACTGAAGCTTTCTTT
TRBV19	TRBJ1-2	many	.	CASSIVFPRSRDYGYTF	TGTGCCAGTAGTATCGTGTTCCCCCGCAGTAGGGACTATGGCTACACCTTC
TRBV20-1	TRBJ1-2	.	.	CSAPRGGFGYTF	TGCAGTGCTCCTCGAGGGGGTTTTGGCTACACCTTC
TRBV29-1	TRBJ1-1	many	TRBD1	CSVDGPEGQGIAEAFF	TGCAGCGTTGATGGGCCTGAAGGACAGGGGATAGCTGAAGCTTTCTTT
TRBV24-1	TRBJ1-1	many	.	CATYRTESMNTEAFF	TGTGCCACCTACAGGACAGAAAGCATGAACACTGAAGCTTTCTTT
TRBV12-3/TRBV12-4	TRBJ2-7	.	TRBD1	CASVKGTGFVPHEQYF	TGTGCCAGCGTAAAAGGGACAGGGTTCGTGCCGCACGAGCAGTACTTC
TRBV29-1	TRBJ2-5	many	TRBD2	CSVEASGTATQYF	TGCAGCGTTGAAGCTAGCGGGACAGCGACCCAGTACTTC
TRBV6-1	TRBJ2-7	.	.	CASSRAETYEQYF	TGTGCCAGCAGCCGGGCAGAAACCTACGAGCAGTACTTC
TRBV7-8	TRBJ2-7	many	.	CASSFNSDEQYF	TGTGCCAGCAGCTTCAATAGCGACGAGCAGTACTTC
TRBV29-1	TRBJ2-7	many	TRBD1	CSVKESATGDTYEQYF	TGCAGCGTTAAAGAGTCTGCGACAGGGGATACCTACGAGCAGTACTTC
TRBV27	TRBJ2-7	few	.	CASSFQGNMDEQYF	TGTGCCAGCAGTTTTCAGGGAAATATGGACGAGCAGTACTTC
TRBV6-1	TRBJ1-6	.	TRBD1	CASRATGDNSPLHF	TGTGCCAGCAGGGCGACAGGGGATAATTCACCCCTCCACTTT
TRBV9	TRBJ1-1	many	TRBD1	CASTSGPLSGGTEAFF	TGTGCCAGCACTTCCGGGCCCTTGTCAGGGGGCACTGAAGCTTTCTTT
TRBV5-1	TRBJ2-2	.	.	CASSLGGAPNTGELFF	TGCGCCAGCAGCTTGGGGGGGGCGCCGAACACCGGGGAGCTGTTTTTT
TRBV10-3	TRBJ1-2	.	.	CATAGTQEYGYTF	TGTGCCACCGCCGGGACACAGGAGTATGGCTACACCTTC
TRBV11-2	TRBJ2-5	many	.	CASSLRGSRQQETQYF	TGTGCCAGCAGCTTAAGGGGCTCGAGGCAGCAAGAGACCCAGTACTTC
TRBV9	TRBJ1-3	many	TRBD1	CASSVAPHRGAGNTIYF	TGTGCCAGCAGCGTAGCCCCCCACAGGGGAGCTGGAAACACCATATATTTT
TRBV12-3/TRBV12-4	TRBJ2-5	many	.	CASSWSQETQYF	TGTGCCAGCAGTTGGTCTCAAGAGACCCAGTACTTC
TRBV27	TRBJ1-5	many	TRBD1	CASSLIAGGVLVNQPQHF	TGTGCCAGCAGTTTAATTGCAGGGGGCGTCCTGGTCAATCAGCCCCAGCATTTT
TRBV30	TRBJ1-1	many	TRBD1	CAWSTGATEAFF	TGTGCCTGGAGTACAGGGGCGACTGAAGCTTTCTTT
TRBV11-3	TRBJ1-1	many	TRBD1	CASSLSGQDVFF	TGTGCCAGCAGCTTATCGGGACAGGACGTTTTCTTT
TRBV28	TRBJ2-4	many	.	CASGRGDVWDIQYF	TGTGCCAGCGGGAGAGGGGATGTATGGGACATTCAGTACTTC
TRBV30	TRBJ1-5	.	TRBD1	CAWSGPGQASNQPQHF	TGTGCCTGGAGTGGACCGGGACAGGCAAGCAATCAGCCCCAGCATTTT
TRBV28	TRBJ2-7	many	.	CASSFQAPTYEQYF	TGTGCCAGCAGTTTTCAAGCGCCTACCTACGAGCAGTACTTC
TRBV11-2	TRBJ1-2	many	.	CASSPLGGKSYTF	TGTGCCAGCAGCCCACTGGGGGGTAAAAGCTACACCTTC
TRBV5-1	TRBJ1-1	many	.	CASSFGRANTEAFF	TGCGCCAGCAGCTTCGGAAGGGCGAACACTGAAGCTTTCTTT
TRBV7-2	TRBJ2-7	many	.	CASSTGYYEQHF	TGTGCCAGCAGTACGGGCTACTACGAGCAGCACTTC
TRBV29-1	TRBJ2-2	few	.	CSTRVGNTGELFF	TGCAGCACCCGAGTAGGGAACACCGGGGAGCTGTTTTTT
TRBV28	TRBJ1-6	many	TRBD1	CASSFGTGHNSPLHF	TGTGCCAGCAGTTTTGGGACAGGGCATAATTCACCCCTCCACTTT
TRBV7-2	TRBJ2-5	.	.	CASSPRKETQYF	TGTGCCAGCAGCCCGCGCAAAGAGACCCAGTACTTC
TRBV7-2	TRBJ2-5	.	TRBD2	CASSHGTSGVETQYF	TGTGCCAGCAGCCACGGGACTAGCGGGGTCGAGACCCAGTACTTC
TRBV5-5	TRBJ1-5	many	.	CASTLPILSNQPQHF	TGTGCCAGCACCTTACCGATACTTAGCAATCAGCCCCAGCATTTT
TRBV24-1	TRBJ2-5	few	TRBD2	CATSDTREVQETQYF	TGTGCCACCAGTGACACGCGGGAGGTTCAAGAGACCCAGTACTTC
TRBV20-1	TRBJ2-7	many	.	CSARGLAEQYF	TGCAGTGCTCGTGGACTCGCCGAGCAGTACTTC
TRBV5-1	TRBJ2-7	many	.	CASSYSGTNYEQYF	TGCGCCAGCAGCTATTCCGGGACCAACTACGAGCAGTACTTC
TRBV6-1	TRBJ1-3	many	.	CASSEAPGNTIYF	TGTGCCAGCAGTGAAGCGCCTGGAAACACCATATATTTT
TRBV11-2	TRBJ2-7	many	.	CASSTRGAGTAVSYEQYF	TGTGCCAGCAGCACCCGAGGGGCCGGGACCGCGGTCTCCTACGAGCAGTACTTC
TRBV6-5	TRBJ2-7	many	.	CASSSRLGTRQYF	TGTGCCAGCAGTTCACGCCTCGGGACTCGGCAGTACTTC
TRBV4-1	TRBJ1-3	.	.	CASSPSRGLDSGNTIYF	TGCGCCAGCAGCCCTTCGCGCGGCTTAGACTCTGGAAACACCATATATTTT
TRBV27	TRBJ2-7	.	.	CASSLSGSGQYEQYF	TGTGCCAGCAGTTTAAGTGGGAGCGGGCAATACGAGCAGTACTTC
TRBV28	TRBJ1-1	.	.	CASNRVFRGNTEAFF	TGTGCCAGCAATAGAGTCTTTAGGGGGAACACTGAAGCTTTCTTT
TRBV6-5	TRBJ1-3	many	.	CASSYSMNGNTIYF	TGTGCCAGCAGTTACTCAATGAATGGAAACACCATATATTTT
TRBV2	TRBJ1-5	.	.	CASSGRETYQPQHF	TGTGCCAGCAGTGGGCGGGAAACTTATCAGCCCCAGCATTTT
TRBV28	TRBJ1-2	.	.	CASSFSPAVGYTF	TGTGCCAGCAGTTTTTCCCCAGCGGTAGGCTACACCTTC
TRBV20-1	TRBJ2-7	many	.	CSAHQGRVGYEQYF	TGCAGTGCTCATCAGGGGAGGGTCGGATACGAGCAGTACTTC
TRBV9	TRBJ2-5	many	.	CASSGGAGQETQYF	TGTGCCAGCAGCGGCGGCGCAGGCCAAGAGACCCAGTACTTC
TRBV11-1	TRBJ2-2	few	.	CASSLGGQTGELFF	TGTGCCAGCAGCTTGGGGGGGCAGACCGGGGAGCTGTTTTTT
TRBV19	TRBJ2-7	many	TRBD2	CASSVTSGTYEQYF	TGTGCCAGTAGTGTGACTAGCGGGACCTACGAGCAGTACTTC
TRBV5-1	TRBJ1-1	many	.	CASHEPGDTEAFF	TGCGCCAGCCACGAACCAGGGGACACTGAAGCTTTCTTT
TRBV28	TRBJ1-1	.	.	CASSLGMGRGTEAFF	TGTGCCAGCAGTTTAGGGATGGGGCGAGGAACTGAAGCTTTCTTT
TRBV12-5	TRBJ2-7	few	.	CASGLVMGGMDEQYF	TGTGCTAGTGGTTTGGTAATGGGGGGCATGGACGAGCAGTACTTC
TRBV6-2/TRBV6-3	TRBJ2-7	many	.	CASGGLGYEQYF	TGTGCCAGCGGGGGCCTGGGTTACGAGCAGTACTTC